This entry describes one T cell receptor beta chain. No antigen is known for it. The data were taken from a study of T cell clonotyping in hematopoietic cell transplantation. The study, taken as a whole, reports: Without cell sorting, CD4 versus CD8 contributions remain unresolved. Recipient TCR diversity dropped after transplant; expanded clonotypes rose from day 30 to 180.

Repertoires were generated with immunoSEQ multiplex PCR, while TCRdb's copy carries only in-frame clones and drops some. The table shows about 9,300 clones, with about 84% occurring only once. Blood collection times were about day -28 and days 30, 100, 180 posttransplant. The germline gives CDR1 SGDLS, CDR2 YYNGEE. CDR3 size: 14 residues. V lost 4 bases to trimming and J lost 7 bases, with 15 bases between them. Material: PBMCs, obtained at the time of graft-versus-host disease after allogeneic stem cell transplant. This clonotype originated in a male patient aged 55 to 69 who had an allogeneic stem cell transplant from an unrelated donor, so the T cells may come from the graft donor. Some clones in this sample may be carry-over from other donors' samples. This chain connects TRBV9 to TRBJ1-5, with D possibly matching TRBD1 (5 bases). The CDR3 DNA sequence: TGTGCCAGCAGCCCGGGGTCGGGGACCCAGCCCCAGCATTTT. Protein: CASSPGSGTQPQHF. The full variable domain, rest sourced from reference TRBV9 and TRBJ1-5, is DSGVTQTPKHLITATGQRVTLRCSPRSGDLSVYWYQQSLDQGLQFLIQYYNGEERAKGNILERFSAQQFPDLHSELNLSSLELGDSALYFCASSPGSGTQPQHFGDGTRLSIL.